The present T cell receptor beta chain was sequenced within a study of T cells after yellow fever vaccination. Findings and limits, study-wide: Post-booster reappearance was seen for most primary-vaccination clones (around 97% CD4, roughly 86% CD8). A faster peak, day 5 versus 15, was reached by the weaker secondary response. Overlap between CD4 and CD8 compartments was detected for a small share of clonotypes.

Production of TCR cDNA was by 5'RACE template switching, which also added a universal primer site and UMIs. TCRdb redid the calling of the 5' RACE reads with MiXCR, one entry per CDR3 protein. This sample has approximately 300,000 distinct CDR3 sequences, with 6.8% found just once. On this clonotype itself: No antigen is known for it.

CDR1 and CDR2 (germline): MNHEY, SVGEGT. Trimming cost V 6 bases and J 4 bases; bases outside gene matches: 8. The CDR3 extends over 16 amino acids. The chain couples TRBV6-2 or TRBV6-3 to TRBJ2-1; 11 bases map to TRBD1. The material sequenced was PBMCs, taken about 41 days after the first yellow fever vaccination. The TCR was taken from a man between 18 and 35 years old who received the YFV17D yellow fever vaccine. CDR3 nucleotide sequence: TGTGCCAGCAGAGCTATCGGGACAGGGGGTTACAATGAGCAGTTCTTC. It encodes CASRAIGTGGYNEQFF.